This TCR beta chain was sequenced for a study of T cells in Graves' hyperthyroidism and ophthalmopathy. Study-level results: In the blood, most expanded thyroid clonotypes above 0.001 appeared as well.

Germline assignment: CDR1 KGHSH and CDR2 LQKENI. There are 16 residues in the CDR3. V was cut by 2 bases and J by 0 bases, with 11 bases left in between. Participants, patients aged 18 to 65, had newly diagnosed hyperthyroidism with a duration under 2 months. Each diagnosis was grounded in clinical symptoms, serum thyroxine and TRAb, thyroid ultrasound, and orbital computed tomography. Regions amplified from RNA transcripts were the TCR beta CDR3 regions. The study used the HTBI primer set for a first-round RT-PCR of the TCR CDR3. TCRdb reprocessed the multiplex PCR reads via MiXCR and lists one record per CDR3 protein. The table lists under 800,000 distinct CDR3 sequences, around 13% of them singletons. This clonotype was observed many times. The antigen is unknown.

This receptor was identified in a woman under 30 with Graves' hyperthyroidism. Sequencing was performed on blood. The chain couples TRBV18 to TRBJ2-1; D ambiguous. The CDR3 here is CASSPVQRFSYNEQFF. DNA of the CDR3: TGTGCCAGCTCACCAGTACAGCGCTTCTCCTACAATGAGCAGTTCTTC. Full variable domain (missing parts from reference TRBV18 and TRBJ2-1): NAGVMQNPRHLVRRRGQEARLRCSPMKGHSHVYWYRQLPEEGLKFMVYLQKENIIDESGMPKERFSAEFPKEGPSILRIQQVVRGDSAAYFCASSPVQRFSYNEQFFGPGTRLTVL.